The clone carrying this T cell receptor beta chain occurred once. The data were taken from a study of blood T cell repertoires in COVID-19. Study information: From the United States, Italy and Spain came samples of acute and convalescent COVID-19.

Study members were between roughly 18 and 89 years old and lived in around 24 US regions. In assigning cohorts, the study relied on participant-reported clinical history. In the original processing: Researchers report that nucleated cell counts were estimated from reference gene primer amplification. Here immunoSEQ multiplex PCR was the method, and the copy in TCRdb shows in-frame clones only, minus some. Clonal size and the V and J genes are those of that table, whereas D and trimming came from the DNA. The table lists about 180,000 clones, roughly 84% of them singletons, with around 1.3% in the top ten. CDR3 length: 13 amino acids. Per germline, CDR1 WNHNN and CDR2 SYGVQD (reference sequence). V was pared by 3 bases and J by 6 bases, with 9 bases between.

The chain combines TRBV10-1 with TRBJ2-1; maybe TRBD1 (5 bases). The TCR originated in a human donor with acute COVID-19. The donor label of this sample is uncertain. The source material was PBMCs or T cells enriched from blood (not recorded which). CDR3 in amino acids: CASSDGASNEQFF. Here the CDR3 DNA reads TGCGCCAGCAGTGATGGGGCTAGCAATGAGCAGTTCTTC.